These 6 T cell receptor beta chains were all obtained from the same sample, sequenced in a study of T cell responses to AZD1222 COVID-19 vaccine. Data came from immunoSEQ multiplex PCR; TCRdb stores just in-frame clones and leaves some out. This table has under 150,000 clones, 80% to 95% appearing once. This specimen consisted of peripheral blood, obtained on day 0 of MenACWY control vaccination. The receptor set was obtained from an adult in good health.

The CDR3 here is CASSQPTVDPDEKLFF. The CDR3 DNA is TGCGCCAGCAGCCAACCCACAGTGGACCCGGATGAAAAACTGTTTTTT. This chain joins TRBV4-1 and TRBJ1-4; D remains ambiguous. The CDR3 is 16 residues long. Trimming pared 2 bases from V and 6 bases from J, leaving 16 bases between. The V gene's germline CDR1 is MGHRA and CDR2 YSYEKL.

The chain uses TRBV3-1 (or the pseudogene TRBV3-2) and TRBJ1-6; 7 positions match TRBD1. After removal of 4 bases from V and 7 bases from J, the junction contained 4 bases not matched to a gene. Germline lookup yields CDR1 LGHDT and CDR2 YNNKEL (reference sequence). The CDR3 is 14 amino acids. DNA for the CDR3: TGTGCCAGCAGCCTTCGGGACAGAAATTCACCCCTCCACTTT. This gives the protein CASSLRDRNSPLHF.

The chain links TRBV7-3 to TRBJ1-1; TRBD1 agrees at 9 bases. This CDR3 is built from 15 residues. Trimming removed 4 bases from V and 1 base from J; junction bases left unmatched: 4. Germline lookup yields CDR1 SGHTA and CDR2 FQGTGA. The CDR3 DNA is TGTGCCAGCAGCTCCCTGGGACAGGGGAACACTGAAGCTTTCTTT. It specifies CASSSLGQGNTEAFF.

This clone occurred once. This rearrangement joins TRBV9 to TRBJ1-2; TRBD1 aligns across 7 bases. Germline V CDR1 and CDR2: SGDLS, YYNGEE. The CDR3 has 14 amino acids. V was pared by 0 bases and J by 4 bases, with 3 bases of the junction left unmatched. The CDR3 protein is CASSVAGGSYGYTF. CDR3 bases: TGTGCCAGCAGCGTAGCAGGGGGATCCTATGGCTACACCTTC.

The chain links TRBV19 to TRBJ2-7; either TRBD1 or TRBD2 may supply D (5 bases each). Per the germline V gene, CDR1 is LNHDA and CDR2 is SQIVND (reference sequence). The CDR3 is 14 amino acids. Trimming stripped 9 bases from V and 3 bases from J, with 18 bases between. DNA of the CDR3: TGTGCCAGCAAGCGCCCGGGGCCTAACTACGAGCAGTACTTC. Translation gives CASKRPGPNYEQYF.

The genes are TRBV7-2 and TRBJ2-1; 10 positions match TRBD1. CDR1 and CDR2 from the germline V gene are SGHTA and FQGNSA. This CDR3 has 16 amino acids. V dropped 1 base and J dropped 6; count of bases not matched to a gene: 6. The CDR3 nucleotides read TGTGCCAGCAGCTTAGGGGGACAGGGGTTTAGCAATGAGCAGTTCTTC. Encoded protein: CASSLGGQGFSNEQFF.